This record looks at one T cell receptor (beta chain) sequence and its context. Per the authors' pipeline: Scientists estimated how many nucleated cells there were by amplifying reference gene primers. Produced via immunoSEQ multiplex PCR; TCRdb's table is partial and in-frame only. V and J calls and clone size follow that table, whereas D and trimming were derived from the DNA. The sample holds fewer than 180,000 clones, around 87% seen once. The sample comes from a study of blood T cell repertoires in COVID-19. Whole-study context: Samples came from the United States, Italy and Spain, spanning acute and convalescent COVID-19.

This CDR3 is built from 17 residues. Germline CDR1 KGHSH, CDR2 LQKENI. V lost 3 bases, J lost 2 bases, and 19 bases lay in between. Sequencing was performed on peripheral blood. The source is a woman aged 60-75 years with active or convalescent COVID-19. The rearrangement uses TRBV18 and TRBJ1-2; TRBD1 is a possible D gene (6 bases). CDR3 coding DNA: TGTGCCAGCTCACCGGACTTAAGGTCTAGGGGGAACTATGGCTACACCTTC. Protein product: CASSPDLRSRGNYGYTF.